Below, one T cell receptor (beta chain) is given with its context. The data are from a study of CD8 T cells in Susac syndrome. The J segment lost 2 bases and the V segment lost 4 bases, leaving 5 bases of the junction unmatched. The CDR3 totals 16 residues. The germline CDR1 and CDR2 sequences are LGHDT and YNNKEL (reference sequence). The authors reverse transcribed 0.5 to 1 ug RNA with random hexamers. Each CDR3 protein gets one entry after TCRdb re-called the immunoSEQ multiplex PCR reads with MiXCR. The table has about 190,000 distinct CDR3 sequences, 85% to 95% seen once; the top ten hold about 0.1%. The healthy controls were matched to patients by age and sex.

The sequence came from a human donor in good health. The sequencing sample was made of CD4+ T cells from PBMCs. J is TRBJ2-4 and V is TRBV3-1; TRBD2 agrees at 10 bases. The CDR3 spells CASSLIAGGTKNIQYF. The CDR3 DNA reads TGTGCCAGCAGCCTTATAGCGGGGGGAACCAAAAACATTCAGTACTTC.